This T cell receptor beta chain was retrieved from a study of blood T cell repertoires in COVID-19 (dated by TCRdb to about 2020). With regard to the full study: Collaborator samples came from the United States, Italy and Spain and covered acute and convalescent phases of COVID-19. The material from the prospective study consisted of cDNA or gDNA derived from T cells, B-cell-depleted T cells, or PBMCs. The dataset comprised deeply sampled blood TCRbeta repertoires from subjects exposed to, actively infected with, or recovered from COVID-19. The repertoires were released in a freely available public database intended as a resource for research on the immune response to SARS-CoV-2. The samples were drawn from two sources: the first 160 participants of the ongoing ImmuneRACE study, and over 950 subjects contributed by 6 global collaborators. A de-identified subject ID, COVID-19 status, age in years and sex were almost always included in the sample metadata. HLA class I and class II types, where available, came from metadata supplied by the sample provider rather than from assay-based typing. What the research found in general, with its limitations: Clinical and demographic metadata were provided uncurated, with the amount varying by source and participant.

TCRbeta CDR3 regions were amplified from genomic DNA by means of the immunoSEQ Assay, a bias-controlled multiplex PCR. Per the original workflow: Nucleated cell counts per sample were estimated from amplification of reference gene primers within the assay. To quantify the absolute abundance of each unique TCRbeta CDR3 rearrangement, sequence reads were collapsed and filtered. For each sample, productive Simpson clonality was calculated by taking the square root of Simpson's diversity index across productive rearrangements. The table was pulled from immuneACCESS by TCRdb, which kept in-frame rearrangements only. Such tables lose some clones; where checked, under half of the loss comes from unresolved V genes, and the rest has no known cause. From that table come the V and J calls and clone size; the DNA was used to work out D and trimming. Recorded for this sample are roughly 130,000 clones; approximately 81% of them occurred a single time. The ten largest clonotypes hold around 13% of the sample.

Concerning this clone: Its antigen target is currently unknown. It has no much larger one-base neighbor in the sample; base qualities were not kept.

Samples from volunteer blood donors who had recovered from COVID-19 were contributed by a second Seattle source. Each collaborating institution followed its own protocols to collect whole blood in K2EDTA tubes. For TCRbeta analysis, collaborators shipped samples as frozen whole blood, isolated PBMCs, or DNA extracted from either of those sample types. The sequenced material came from peripheral blood. The receptor was derived from a young woman who had recovered from COVID-19.

CDR3 protein: CASWQGPSSYEQYF. The bases are TGCGCCAGCTGGCAGGGGCCAAGCTCCTACGAGCAGTACTTC. Rearrangement joined TRBV5-1 to TRBJ2-7; the D gene is possibly TRBD1, with 6 bases matching. The CDR3 runs 14 amino acids, cysteine and phenylalanine included. CDR3 DNA is the only sequence kept; it has 42 bases, read in frame from the first base. V drops 7 bases and J drops 0 bases, leaving 14 bases in between. Looking up the germline V gene yields CDR1 SGHRS and CDR2 YFSETQ. The CDR3 plus the reference TRBV5-1 and TRBJ2-7 genes for the other parts give the full variable domain: KAGVTQTPRYLIKTRGQQVTLSCSPISGHRSVSWYQQTPGQGLQFLFEYFSETQRNKGNFPGRFSGRQFSNSRSEMNVSTLELGDSALYLCASWQGPSSYEQYFGPGTRLTVT.